Presented here are 5 T cell receptor beta chains from one specimen sequenced in a study of T-cell memory formation after mild COVID-19. TCRdb called the 5' RACE reads again in MiXCR, with one record for every CDR3 protein. The sample has some 440,000 distinct CDR3 sequences; around 27% are singletons. The sequencing input was PBMCs or a T cell subset sorted from them (not recorded which). These receptors were collected from an adult woman who had mild COVID-19 (a few samples of this study predate the infection). Cell type and time point are not known.

The rearrangement links TRBV5-1 to TRBJ2-3, with D unresolved. Germline V lookup: CDR1 SGHRS, CDR2 YFSETQ. V shed 4 bases and J shed 5 bases, with 11 bases lying between them. CDR3 length: 13 amino acids. DNA of the CDR3: TGCGCCAGCAGCCCTAGTCTGGGAGATACGCAGTATTTT. Amino acid sequence: CASSPSLGDTQYF.

This chain links TRBV12-3 or TRBV12-4 with TRBJ1-2; 9 bases agree with TRBD1. This CDR3 has 13 residues. J was trimmed by 7 bases and V by 6 bases; bases with no gene match: 6. The CDR3 sequence is CASRPGTGSGYTF. The CDR3 DNA is TGTGCCAGCAGGCCCGGGACAGGGTCTGGCTACACCTTC.

The rearrangement links TRBV11-2 to TRBJ2-2, with a weak D call TRBD1 (6 bases). Trimming cost V 5 bases and J 4 bases, with 17 bases left between them. Germline CDR1 is SGHAT and CDR2 is FQNNGV. CDR3 length equals 16 residues. CDR3 in DNA: TGTGCCAGCAGCGCCCGGCACAGGGTTGGCACCGGGGAGCTGTTTTTT. Residues: CASSARHRVGTGELFF.

This clonotype was seen a few times. This chain connects TRBV3-1 to TRBJ2-5, with 8 bases lining up with TRBD2. The CDR3 contains 16 residues. V lost 0 bases, J lost 5 bases, and 8 bases stayed unmatched. Germline loops: CDR1 LGHDT, CDR2 YNNKEL (reference sequence). For the CDR3, the DNA is TGTGCCAGCAGCCAAGACCGGGGGGGGGAGTCGGAGACCCAGTACTTC. It translates to CASSQDRGGESETQYF.

This clonotype has a handful of counts. The rearrangement uses TRBV12-3 or TRBV12-4 and TRBJ1-2; D uncertain. The length of the CDR3 is 13 residues. The germline V and J ends were trimmed by 6 bases and 4 bases, with 12 bases remaining between them. This chain's CDR3 is CASSRGVIYGYTF. The DNA for the CDR3 is TGTGCCAGCAGCCGGGGAGTAATCTATGGCTACACCTTC.